The entry below describes one T cell receptor beta chain. Antigen specificity is unknown. The sorted-subset replicate PCRs were given about 210 ng DNA, which is around 29,000 T cell genomes. Profiling relied on immunoSEQ multiplex PCR, and the TCRdb table lists in-frame clones only, not all of them. The profile shows roughly 2 million clones, approximately 94% of them singletons. The data were taken from a study of shared clonotypes between healthy human individuals. Study-wide context: Every donor yielded three CD4 naive, three CD4 memory, two CD8 naive and one CD8 memory plate.

Overall study findings and caveats: It was expected that sequencing depth would affect clonotype sharing among donors. Investigators collected only blood, and repertoires in tissues likely differ.

V shed 2 bases and J 7 bases; nucleotides not matched to a gene: 4. Germline-derived CDR1 and CDR2 are MNHEY and SVGAGI. This CDR3 is built from 14 residues. Naive CD8 cells lacked CD45RO, underwent positive selection for CCR7 and left out terminally differentiated effector memory CD45RA+ cells. This sequence originates from a man in his late teens or twenties in good health. The source material was naive CD8+ T cells sorted from blood. V usage is TRBV6-5 and J usage is TRBJ1-5, with 8 bases fitting TRBD1. The CDR3 reads CASSYETGDQPQHF. The CDR3 DNA follows: TGTGCCAGCAGTTACGAGACAGGGGACCAGCCCCAGCATTTT.